These T cell receptor beta chains were read from a single sample in a study of T-cell memory formation after mild COVID-19. In TCRdb, the 5' RACE reads were re-called with MiXCR into one record per CDR3 protein. This sample has 250,000 to 350,000 distinct CDR3 sequences; about 16% occur once, and the top ten carry around 23%. The sequenced material came from PBMCs or a T cell subset sorted from them (not recorded which). The receptors were sampled from a man younger than 35 who had mild COVID-19 (a few samples of this study predate the infection). Cell type and time point are not known. CDR3s include the opening cysteine and the closing phenylalanine or tryptophan. A D gene is named only where the DNA matches it firmly. Not every row has a clone size; where given, it reads once, few, many or a size class.

few | TRBD1 | TRBJ2-3 | TRBV7-9 | TGTGCCAGCAGCCCCTATGCTGGACAGGGGGGTGATACGCAGTATTTT | CASSPYAGQGGDTQYF
NA | TRBD1 | TRBJ1-3 | TRBV4-3 | TGCGCCAGCAGCCAAGAACGGGGACAGGGACATGGTGGAAACACCATATATTTT | CASSQERGQGHGGNTIYF
once | NA | TRBJ2-5 | TRBV7-8 | TGTGCCAGCAGCTTAGGGGGCATGGAGACCCAGTACTTC | CASSLGGMETQYF
NA | NA | TRBJ1-2 | TRBV5-6 | TGTGCCAGCAGCTCCACCCCGGTGGGCTACACCTTC | CASSSTPVGYTF
NA | NA | TRBJ2-1 | TRBV4-3 | TGCGCCAGCAGCCAAGATTACCAGGACTACAATGAGCAGTTCTTC | CASSQDYQDYNEQFF
NA | NA | TRBJ2-2 | TRBV20-1 | TGCAGTGCAGTGATCTCTGCGGGGGAGCTGTTTTTT | CSAVISAGELFF
few | NA | TRBJ1-2 | TRBV5-1 | TGCGCCAGCAGCGGCGTCCCGGGTGGCTACACCTTC | CASSGVPGGYTF
NA | NA | TRBJ2-6 | TRBV10-3 | TGTGCCATCCAGGGGGGCTCTGGGGCCAACGTCCTGACTTTC | CAIQGGSGANVLTF
few | TRBD2 | TRBJ2-1 | TRBV7-8 | TGTGCCAGCCGACGGCGGGGGGTAAATGAGCAGTTCTTC | CASRRRGVNEQFF
few | TRBD2 | TRBJ2-7 | TRBV7-6 | TGTGCCAGCAGCCCTACTAGCGGGGGGGCTAACGAGCAGTACTTC | CASSPTSGGANEQYF
many | TRBD1 | TRBJ2-1 | TRBV25-1 | TGTGCCAGCGCCGGGACAGGGGCTGAGCAGTTCTTC | CASAGTGAEQFF
NA | NA | TRBJ1-1 | TRBV5-5 | TGTGCCAGCAGCACACGAGGAGGCAGGGAAGCTTTCTTT | CASSTRGGREAFF
few | TRBD1 | TRBJ2-2 | TRBV6-5 | TGTGCCAGCAGACCGGGACAGGGGTCGGAATTCACCGGGGAGCTGTTTTTT | CASRPGQGSEFTGELFF
few | NA | TRBJ2-1 | TRBV20-1 | TGCAGTGCTAGTCGATGGAATGAGCAGTTCTTC | CSASRWNEQFF
NA | NA | TRBJ2-5 | TRBV18 | TGTGCCAGCTCGGGGACAATCCAAGAGACCCAGTACTTC | CASSGTIQETQYF
NA | TRBD2 | TRBJ2-5 | TRBV6-5 | TGTGCCAGCAGGAGGCTAGCGGGGTCTGAAGAGACCCAGTACTTC | CASRRLAGSEETQYF
few | TRBD1 | TRBJ2-3 | TRBV6-2/TRBV6-3 | TGTGCCAGCAGTTCCCGGGACAGGGGAACAGATACGCAGTATTTT | CASSSRDRGTDTQYF
few | NA | TRBJ2-1 | TRBV7-2 | TGTGCCAGCAGCTTCCAGACGGGGTCGGGGGTTGAGCAGTTCTTC | CASSFQTGSGVEQFF
many | NA | TRBJ1-2 | TRBV12-3/TRBV12-4 | TGTGCCAGCAGTTTATCCTCCGGGACTCCCGGGCCTCCTGGTGGCTACACCTTC | CASSLSSGTPGPPGGYTF
few | TRBD1 | TRBJ1-2 | TRBV28 | TGTGCCAGCAGAGACAGGGGGCACGGCTACACCTTC | CASRDRGHGYTF
NA | TRBD2 | TRBJ2-3 | TRBV7-6 | TGTGCCAGCAGCTTAGCACTAGCGGGGGGACGCACAGATACGCAGTATTTT | CASSLALAGGRTDTQYF
few | TRBD2 | TRBJ2-1 | TRBV10-3 | TGTGCCACCGACCTTGGGACTAGCGGGGGAAATGAGCAGTTCTTC | CATDLGTSGGNEQFF
few | TRBD2 | TRBJ2-3 | TRBV20-1 | TGCAGTGCTTCTAGCGGGGGGGCCGGTGGTCCGCAGTATTTT | CSASSGGAGGPQYF
NA | NA | TRBJ2-2 | TRBV7-9 | TGTGCCAGCAGCCCCCGAGGGGATAGGGACACCGGGGAGCTGTTTTTT | CASSPRGDRDTGELFF
NA | TRBD1 | TRBJ1-1 | TRBV6-1 | TGTGCCAGCAGCGGGGGGGCCGGGACAGGGGACCAGAACACTGAAGCTTTCTTT | CASSGGAGTGDQNTEAFF
few | TRBD2 | TRBJ2-1 | TRBV2 | TGTGCCAGCATGAGGACTAGCGGGGGTACATATGAGCAGTTCTTC | CASMRTSGGTYEQFF
NA | NA | TRBJ1-5 | TRBV16 | TGTGCCAGCAGCCAATCGGCAGCGGATCAGCCCCAGCATTTT | CASSQSAADQPQHF
NA | TRBD2 | TRBJ2-3 | TRBV5-1 | TGCGCCAGCAGCTTTCCTAGGGAGACTAGCCGCACAGATACGCAGTATTTT | CASSFPRETSRTDTQYF
NA | NA | TRBJ1-4 | TRBV11-2 | TGTGCCAGCAGCTTACGCGTCCTGGCTAATGAAAAACTGTTTTTT | CASSLRVLANEKLFF
few | TRBD2 | TRBJ2-5 | TRBV7-2 | TGTGCCAGCAGCCACCCAGCGGGGGCAAGAGAGACCCAGTACTTC | CASSHPAGARETQYF
NA | NA | TRBJ1-5 | TRBV15 | TGTGCCACCAGCGTAAGAACCACCGGACCCCAGCATTTT | CATSVRTTGPQHF
many | NA | TRBJ2-7 | TRBV4-2 | TGTGCCAGCAGCCAAGATAAACCCGGGACCACGTACTTC | CASSQDKPGTTYF
few | TRBD2 | TRBJ2-3 | TRBV27 | TGTGCCAGCACCGTCTTGGGGGGGTCAGAGGATACGCAGTATTTT | CASTVLGGSEDTQYF
few | NA | TRBJ2-3 | TRBV2 | TGTGCCAGCAATGCAGATACGCAGTATTTT | CASNADTQYF
few | NA | TRBJ1-1 | TRBV5-4 | TGTGCCAGCAGCTTGGTGGGTTGGGTCACTGAAGCTTTCTTT | CASSLVGWVTEAFF
NA | NA | TRBJ2-2 | TRBV12-3/TRBV12-4 | TGTGCCAGCATGGCGGGAACCGTCACCGGGGAGCTGTTTTTT | CASMAGTVTGELFF
many | TRBD1 | TRBJ2-5 | TRBV7-6 | TGTGCCAGCAGCTTTTGGGCCAGGGGGCACCTCGCCATCCAAGAGACCCAGTACTTC | CASSFWARGHLAIQETQYF
few | NA | TRBJ2-3 | TRBV24-1 | TGTGCCACCAGTGATACGGCAGAAGCAGATACGCAGTATTTT | CATSDTAEADTQYF
few | NA | TRBJ1-4 | TRBV27 | TGTGCCAGCAGATCCGGGAGATCGAGCGCAAAACTGTTTTTT | CASRSGRSSAKLFF
few | NA | TRBJ2-1 | TRBV2 | TGTGCCAGCAGAAGGACTTTCCTACCTGGGCCCCAGCCAACCAATGAGCAGTTCTTC | CASRRTFLPGPQPTNEQFF
many | NA | TRBJ1-1 | TRBV5-1 | TGTGCCAGCAGTTCGAACACTGAAGCTTTCTTT | CASSSNTEAFF
NA | TRBD2 | TRBJ2-5 | TRBV4-1 | TGCGCCAGCAGCCAGCTGACTAGCGGGGAAGAGACCCAGTACTTC | CASSQLTSGEETQYF
NA | NA | TRBJ2-7 | TRBV25-1 | TGTGCCAGCAGTGAATGGGGAAAGAACTCCTACGAGCAGTACTTC | CASSEWGKNSYEQYF
NA | TRBD1 | TRBJ1-2 | TRBV10-3 | TGTGCCATCAGTGGGACCGACAGGGACTATGGCTACACCTTC | CAISGTDRDYGYTF
NA | TRBD2 | TRBJ2-1 | TRBV19 | TGTGCCAGTAGTATAGTGGCTAGCGGGGGCTACAATGAGCAGTTCTTC | CASSIVASGGYNEQFF
NA | TRBD2 | TRBJ2-5 | TRBV2 | TGTGCCAGCAGTGAAGGACTAGCGGGTAGCCAGTACTTC | CASSEGLAGSQYF
many | NA | TRBJ1-1 | TRBV5-6 | TGTGCCAGCAGCCTGTACACTGAAGCTTTCTTT | CASSLYTEAFF
NA | TRBD2 | TRBJ2-3 | TRBV4-1 | TGCGCCAGCAGCCAAGATCAGCTGGGGGGGGGAGATACGCAGTATTTT | CASSQDQLGGGDTQYF
few | NA | TRBJ2-1 | TRBV12-3/TRBV12-4 | TGTGCCAGCAGTCCCCCCGCGGGTCTTAACAATGAGCAGTTCTTC | CASSPPAGLNNEQFF
NA | NA | TRBJ2-3 | TRBV10-1 | TGCGCCAGCAGTGAGTCGACGGCAGGCACAGATACGCAGTATTTT | CASSESTAGTDTQYF
NA | TRBD1 | TRBJ2-5 | TRBV18 | TGTGCCAGCTCACCATCGGACAGGCGGGAGACCCAGTACTTC | CASSPSDRRETQYF